The 5 T cell receptor beta chains below were found in one sample sequenced in a study of human T cells and chemical hapten exposure (dated by TCRdb to the early 2020s). To prepare the library, RACE was applied. The sample was run on a NextSeq 500. TCRdb trimmed public reads at Q25 via fastp, called clones via MiXCR and kept in-frame beta chains. Records with the same CDR3 protein are collapsed into one entry carrying the most frequent genes and DNA. The sample data list roughly 130,000 distinct CDR3 sequences, and more than 7.5% of these were observed just once. Approximately 2% of the sample rests with the top ten. This sample's time point label indicates: healthy volunteer bleed at 2 weeks. Total RNA was extracted from unfractionated whole blood collected in Tempus Blood RNA tubes. The source material was whole blood. The receptors shown here come from a male donor in good health. Some clones in this sample may be carry-over from other donors' samples.

In this sample, this clonotype turned up many times. The CDR3 loop reads CASSRTSYNEQFF. The CDR3 bases are TGTGCCAGCAGTAGGACTTCGTACAATGAGCAGTTCTTC. The chain has TRBV12-3 or TRBV12-4 and TRBJ2-1, with D maybe TRBD2 (5 bases). V was clipped by 5 bases and J by 4 bases, with 9 bases between them. The length of the CDR3 is 13 residues.

This clonotype was detected only a few times. The chain carries TRBV25-1 and TRBJ1-5; no clear D gene. The CDR3 has 14 residues. Germline-derived CDR1 and CDR2 are MGHDK and SYGVNS. Trimming removed 3 bases at V and 6 bases at J, with 12 bases between. Here the CDR3 reads CASSDGPVGQPQHF. As DNA, the CDR3 is TGTGCCAGCAGTGATGGCCCGGTCGGTCAGCCCCAGCATTTT. The full variable domain, rest sourced from reference TRBV25-1 and TRBJ1-5, is EADIYQTPRYLVIGTGKKITLECSQTMGHDKMYWYQQDPGMELHLIHYSYGVNSTEKGDLSSESTVSRIRTEHFPLTLESARPSHTSQYLCASSDGPVGQPQHFGDGTRLSIL.

The chain couples TRBV29-1 to TRBJ1-2, with TRBD1 matching 10 bases. The CDR3 is 13 amino acids. Germline V gives CDR1 SQVTM, CDR2 ANQGSEA. The V segment lost 6 bases and the J segment 5 bases; nucleotides outside the gene matches: 6. CDR3 nucleotide sequence: TGCAGCGTCTTATCGGACAGGGGGTATGGCTACACCTTC. This gives the protein CSVLSDRGYGYTF. Looking up the rest from reference TRBV29-1 and TRBJ1-2 gives the full variable domain: SAVISQKPSRDICQRGTSLTIQCQVDSQVTMMFWYRQQPGQSLTLIATANQGSEATYESGFVIDKFPISRPNLTFSTLTVSNMSPEDSSIYLCSVLSDRGYGYTFGSGTRLTVV.

CDR3: CASSTDFSGSFGTDTQYF. CDR3 bases: TGCGCCAGCAGTACGGATTTTAGCGGGAGCTTCGGCACAGATACGCAGTATTTT. The genes are TRBV10-1 and TRBJ2-3; 9 bases fit TRBD2. Germline values: CDR1 WNHNN, CDR2 SYGVQD (reference sequence). V shed 5 bases, J shed 1 base, and the junction held 13 bases outside the gene matches. CDR3 size: 18 residues.

This clonotype was detected only a few times. The V call is TRBV12-5, the J call TRBJ1-1; the D gene is possibly TRBD1 (5 bases). V was cut by 0 bases and J by 10 bases, with 21 bases left in between. Germline V CDR1 and CDR2: LGHNT, FRNRAP. The CDR3 runs to 16 residues. CDR3 nucleotide sequence: TGTGCTAGTGGTTTGGTAGGGTTGGGGCCCGCATCGGTAGCTTTCTTT. It is translated as CASGLVGLGPASVAFF.